This passage covers 4 T cell receptor beta chains from one sample sequenced in a study of radiotherapy plus CTLA-4 blockade in lung cancer. TCRdb keeps only in-frame clones here, not all; method: immunoSEQ multiplex PCR. This table has approximately 69,000 clones, around 80% appearing once. The sample was peripheral blood, taken from a patient treated with radiotherapy plus ipilimumab. These receptors were obtained from a human donor with non-small cell lung cancer who had a complete response to radiotherapy plus ipilimumab.

The chain joins TRBV19 to TRBJ1-1, with a possible D match to TRBD1 (6 bases). CDR1 and CDR2 from the germline V gene are LNHDA and SQIVND (reference sequence). This CDR3 comprises 14 residues. V gave up 7 bases and J gave up 0 bases, with 12 bases separating them. CDR3 bases: TGTGCCAGTACCGCGACAGGACTGAACACTGAAGCTTTCTTT. Protein sequence: CASTATGLNTEAFF.

V usage is TRBV28 and J usage is TRBJ2-3, with 8 nucleotides matching TRBD1. Trimming cost V 8 bases and J 4 bases; bases outside gene matches: 8. The CDR3 contains 14 residues. Germline V CDR1 and CDR2: MDHEN, SYDVKM. CDR3 amino acids: CASLATGVADTQYF. CDR3 DNA sequence: TGTGCCAGCCTGGCGACAGGGGTGGCAGATACGCAGTATTTT.

This chain connects TRBV6-5 to TRBJ2-2; D is ambiguous. V was trimmed by 5 bases and J by 1 base, leaving 8 bases between them. This CDR3 region has 14 residues. In germline, CDR1 is MNHEY, CDR2 SVGAGI. CDR3 coding DNA: TGTGCCAGCAGTGTTCAGCGGAACACCGGGGAGCTGTTTTTT. It encodes CASSVQRNTGELFF.

A word on this clone: One junction end does not reproduce the germline sequence, and a read error may be involved. The genes are TRBV29-1 and TRBJ2-3; D might be TRBD2 (7 bases). Germline values: CDR1 SQVTM, CDR2 ANQGSEA. The CDR3 contains 9 residues. CDR3 loop: CSLDRRGQF. CDR3 nucleotides: TGCAGCCTCGACAGGCGGGGGCAATTT.